Listed below are T cell receptor beta chains from one sample, sequenced in a study of blood T cell repertoires in COVID-19. This table comes from immunoSEQ multiplex PCR, and its TCRdb copy is limited to in-frame clones, with some not included. The repertoire holds under 75,000 clones, with approximately 88% as singletons. Source material: peripheral blood. These receptors all come from a man aged 60 to 69 with COVID-19, enrolled during active disease. The CDR3 runs from the conserved cysteine through the conserved F or W. Fields, in order: clone size, CDR3 length, V gene, CDR3 protein. The size field is filled for only some rows; it gives once, few, many or a size class.

>.|15|TRBV4-2
CASSQDLGLTDTQYF
>.|14|TRBV5-1
CASSPGQPNSPLHF
>.|18|TRBV4-1
CASSRPGTSGAFVGELFF
>.|15|TRBV27
CASSLYRDMNTEAFF
>.|11|TRBV6-5
CASNRGRAAFF
>few|14|TRBV28
CASRTDRWDQPQHF
>.|15|TRBV7-2
CASSSRQGSNQPQHF
>.|15|TRBV9
CASSVDSYYNTEAFF
>.|17|TRBV27
CASSTQGQAAAPYEQYF
>.|15|TRBV5-6
CASSLGSLNSYEQYF
>.|13|TRBV10-1
CASSQGQPHEQYF
>.|15|TRBV11-2
CASSLDAGMREKLFF
>few|13|TRBV13
CASSSTGYNEQFF
>.|15|TRBV6-2/TRBV6-3
CASSPSGTVSYEQYF
>.|13|TRBV4-2
CASSQDRSYEQYF
>.|13|TRBV28
CASSSDRGTEAFF
>.|13|TRBV4-1
CASGRGGNEKLFF
>few|17|TRBV9
CASSVGGHPINTYEQYF
>.|14|TRBV24-1
CATSDWDTTSEQFF
>.|16|TRBV10-3
CAIWGGAQTNKNEQFF
>.|15|TRBV7-7
CASSPGLAGSETQYF
>.|13|TRBV12-3/TRBV12-4
CASRPTGGYGYTF
>.|14|TRBV27
CASSPGTGLGEQFF
>once|15|TRBV7-6
CASSSGTSGPTEQFF
>.|11|TRBV12-3/TRBV12-4
CASSLRGSQYF
>.|13|TRBV6-5
CASSYSVARVPFF
>.|14|TRBV5-4
CASSLDRSTDTQYF
>.|12|TRBV2
CASRGPGYGYTF
>.|17|TRBV12-5
CASGLGTGGVPNTEAFF
>.|16|TRBV2
CASSEWGPTSNQPQHF
>once|16|TRBV11-2
CASSLEGTGSNSPLHF
>once|19|TRBV27
CASFLRQTRQGVQEETQYF
>.|13|TRBV19
CASSEEAGNTIYF
>.|12|TRBV12-3/TRBV12-4
CASSFMFEKLFF
>.|11|TRBV24-1
CATSDFSIQYF
>.|14|TRBV5-1
CASSPGTVNQPQHF
>.|12|TRBV29-1
CSVVLAGETQYF
>.|15|TRBV7-9
CASSLGRGRNSPLHF
>.|16|TRBV18
CASSRLEGALDTEAFF
>few|17|TRBV13
CASSHRQTPTYNSPLHF
>.|15|TRBV7-3
CASSTSGTYTDTQYF
>.|17|TRBV11-2
CASSSLRGISSYNEQFF
>.|13|TRBV24-1
CATGTGVGNEQFF
>.|13|TRBV24-1
CATRVRERNEQFF
>.|15|TRBV5-5
CASSLVVENSYGYTF